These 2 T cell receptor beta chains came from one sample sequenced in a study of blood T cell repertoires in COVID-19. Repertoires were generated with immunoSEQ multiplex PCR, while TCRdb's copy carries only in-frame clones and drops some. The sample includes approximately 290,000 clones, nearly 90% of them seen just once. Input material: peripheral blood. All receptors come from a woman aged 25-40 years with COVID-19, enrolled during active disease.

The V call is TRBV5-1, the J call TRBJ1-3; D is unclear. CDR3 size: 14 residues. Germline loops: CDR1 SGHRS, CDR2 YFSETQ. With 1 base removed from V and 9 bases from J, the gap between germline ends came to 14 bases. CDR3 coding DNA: TGCGCCAGCAGCTTGATCAACCCCGGTGGCACCATATATTTT. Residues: CASSLINPGGTIYF.

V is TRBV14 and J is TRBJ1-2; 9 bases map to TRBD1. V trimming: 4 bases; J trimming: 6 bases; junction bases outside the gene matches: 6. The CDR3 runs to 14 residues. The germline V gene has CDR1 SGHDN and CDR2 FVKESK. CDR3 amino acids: CASSRRTGVDGYTF. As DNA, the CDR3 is TGTGCCAGCAGCCGCCGGACAGGGGTTGATGGCTACACCTTC. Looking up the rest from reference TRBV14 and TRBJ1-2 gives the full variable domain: EAGVTQFPSHSVIEKGQTVTLRCDPISGHDNLYWYRRVMGKEIKFLLHFVKESKQDESGMPNNRFLAERTGGTYSTLKVQPAELEDSGVYFCASSRRTGVDGYTFGSGTRLTVV.